This TCR beta chain comes out of a study of post-analysis software for immune sequencing data. Background on the study: Disease courses included relapsing-remitting, secondary progressive and progressive-relapsing multiple sclerosis.

The library was made from cDNA and included unique molecular identifiers. TCRdb redid the calling of the PCR reads with MiXCR, one entry per CDR3 protein. In the table there are about 770,000 distinct CDR3 sequences, about half of which are singletons. Regarding this clonotype: Antigen specificity is unknown.

Study-level points and caveats: With TRBV5-6, TRBV5-1 and TRBV20-1 included, 4 to 6 TRBV segments were more frequent in patients than in controls. Multiple sclerosis patients had significantly lower normalized Chao1 diversity than controls.

The germline CDR1 and CDR2 sequences are DFQATT and SNEGSKA (reference sequence). This CDR3 has 13 residues. The clonotype originates from a girl aged 10-17 years with multiple sclerosis. The rearrangement uses TRBV20-1 and TRBJ2-5; TRBD2 aligns across 10 bases. The J call may be incorrect, as the DNA end agrees better with TRBJ2-7. The sample was blood. Here the CDR3 reads CSARSGRAYEQYF. The CDR3 region has the DNA TGCAGTGCTAGAAGCGGGAGGGCCTACGAGCAGTACTTC.